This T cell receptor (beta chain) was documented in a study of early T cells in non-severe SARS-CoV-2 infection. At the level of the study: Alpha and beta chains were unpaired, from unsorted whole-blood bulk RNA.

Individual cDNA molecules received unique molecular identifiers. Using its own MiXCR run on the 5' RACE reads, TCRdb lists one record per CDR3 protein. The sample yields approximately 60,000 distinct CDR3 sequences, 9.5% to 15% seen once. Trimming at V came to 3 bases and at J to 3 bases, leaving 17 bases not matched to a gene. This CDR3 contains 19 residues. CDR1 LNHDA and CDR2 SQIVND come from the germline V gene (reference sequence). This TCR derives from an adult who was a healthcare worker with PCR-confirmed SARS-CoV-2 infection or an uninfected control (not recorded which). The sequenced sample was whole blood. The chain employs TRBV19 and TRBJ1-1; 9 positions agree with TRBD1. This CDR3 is CASSILLYRDRVGDTEAFF. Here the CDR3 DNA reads TGTGCCAGTAGTATCCTCCTATACCGGGACAGGGTGGGGGACACTGAAGCTTTCTTT. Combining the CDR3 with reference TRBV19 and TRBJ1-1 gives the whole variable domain DGGITQSPKYLFRKEGQNVTLSCEQNLNHDAMYWYRQDPGQGLRLIYYSQIVNDFQKGDIAEGYSVSREKKESFPLTVTSAQKNPTAFYLCASSILLYRDRVGDTEAFFGQGTRLTVV.